One T cell receptor beta chain is described in this entry. V was clipped by 1 base and J by 6 bases, with 9 bases between them. The CDR3 totals 13 residues. Germline CDR1 reads KGHSH; CDR2 reads LQKENI. The data derive from a study of cytomegalovirus exposure and HLA in healthy donors. It was with 60 Vbeta and 13 Jbeta primers that the PCR ran. Data came from immunoSEQ multiplex PCR; TCRdb stores just in-frame clones and leaves some out. The table has around 130,000 clones, around 77% seen once. Specimen: PBMCs. This clonotype was sampled from a man younger than 35 in good health and CMV-seropositive. V usage is TRBV18 and J usage is TRBJ1-2; D possibly corresponds to TRBD1 (6 bases). The CDR3 region is CASSPQGGNGYTF. The CDR3 DNA reads TGTGCCAGCTCACCACAGGGGGGGAATGGCTACACCTTC.